The clone carrying this T cell receptor beta chain was recorded only once. Its specificity is unknown. Sequencing used immunoSEQ multiplex PCR; TCRdb keeps in-frame clones, though not all of them. The repertoire holds roughly 2 million clones, with around 95% as singletons. These data originate in a study of shared clonotypes between healthy human individuals. There are 15 residues in the CDR3. The ends lost 5 bases at V and 5 bases at J; junction bases unmatched: 8. Germline V lookup: CDR1 SEHNR, CDR2 FQNEAQ (reference sequence). Study-level findings and limits: Sampling involved blood alone; tissue repertoires likely differ.

The sequenced material came from naive CD4+ T cells sorted from blood. Regarding subset: CD45RA+ positively selected. The chain has TRBV7-9 and TRBJ2-5, with 10 bases that match TRBD1. This TCR was sampled from a man between 18 and 35 years old in good health. This chain's CDR3 is CASSDRQGARETQYF. The CDR3 DNA reads as TGTGCCAGCAGCGACAGACAGGGGGCTAGGGAGACCCAGTACTTC. The complete variable domain, with remaining parts taken from reference TRBV7-9 and TRBJ2-5, reads DTGVSQNPRHKITKRGQNVTFRCDPISEHNRLYWYRQTLGQGPEFLTYFQNEAQLEKSRLLSDRFSAERPKGSFSTLEIQRTEQGDSAMYLCASSDRQGARETQYFGPGTRLLVL.